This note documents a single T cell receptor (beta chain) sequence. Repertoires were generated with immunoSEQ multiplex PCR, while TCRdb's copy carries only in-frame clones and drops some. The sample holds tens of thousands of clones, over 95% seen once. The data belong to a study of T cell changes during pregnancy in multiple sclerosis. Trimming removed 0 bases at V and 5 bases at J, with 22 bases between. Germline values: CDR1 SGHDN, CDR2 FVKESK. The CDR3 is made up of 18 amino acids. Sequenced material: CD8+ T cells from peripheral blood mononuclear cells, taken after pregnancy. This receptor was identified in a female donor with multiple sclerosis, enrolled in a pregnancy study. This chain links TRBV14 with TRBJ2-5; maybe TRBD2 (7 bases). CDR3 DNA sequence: TGTGCCAGCAGCCAAGATGCCCAGCGGGACAACCCATGGGAGACCCAGTACTTC. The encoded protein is CASSQDAQRDNPWETQYF.